This TCR beta chain was recovered during a study of cytomegalovirus exposure and HLA in healthy donors. On the study more broadly: Of some 400 genotyped donors, 75% to 90% grouped in the Caucasian-associated ancestry cluster. Study conclusions and caveats: The presence/absence work took it that sequencing depth was about the same across donors. The study dropped some indistinguishable V segments, TRBV6-2 and TRBV6-3 among them.

Losses at the gene ends were 5 bases for V and 5 bases for J; bases not matched to a gene: 9. Germline assignment: CDR1 GTSNPN and CDR2 SVGIG (reference sequence). The CDR3 has 15 residues. Points on this clone: Its antigen remains unknown.

Researchers ran the PCR with 60 Vbeta and 13 Jbeta primers. Repertoires were generated with immunoSEQ multiplex PCR, while TCRdb's copy carries only in-frame clones and drops some. The sample lists 100,000 to 150,000 clones, 75% to 90% occurring once. Sequencing was done on a sample of PBMCs. This chain connects TRBV30 to TRBJ1-5, with 10 positions matching TRBD1. The clonotype comes from a man aged 18 to 30 in good health and CMV-seropositive. Written as DNA, the CDR3 is TGTGCCTGGGGCCCCGGGACAGGGGCGCATCAGCCCCAGCATTTT. It is translated as CAWGPGTGAHQPQHF.